This TCR beta chain stems from a study of blood T cell repertoires in COVID-19. The CDR3 totals 15 residues. V lost 2 bases, J lost 8 bases, and 15 bases lay in between. CDR1 and CDR2 (germline): LGHNA, YNFKEQ. Sequencing used immunoSEQ multiplex PCR; TCRdb keeps in-frame clones, though not all of them. This sample has a few hundred thousand clones; roughly nine tenths occur once, and the top ten carry approximately 9.4%. The source material was peripheral blood. This TCR was recovered from a man aged 35 to 55 who had recovered from COVID-19. The chain combines TRBV4-2 with TRBJ1-4, with D hard to call. The CDR3 DNA reads as TGTGCCAGCAGCCAATTTGTCCCTCAGGCCGAAAAACTGTTTTTT. Translated: CASSQFVPQAEKLFF.